The 21 T cell receptor beta chains in this list originate from one sample, sequenced in a study of human T cells and chemical hapten exposure. As to time point: healthy volunteer bleed at 6 weeks. Whole blood, unfractionated, served as the material for total RNA extraction. TCRdb processed the RACE reads anew with MiXCR; each CDR3 protein has one entry. The sample holds around 45,000 distinct CDR3 sequences, 3.7% seen once. The sequencing input was whole blood. These receptors were collected from a human donor in good health. Some clones in this sample may be carry-over from other donors' samples.

The genes are TRBV12-3 or TRBV12-4 and TRBJ2-5; D perhaps matches TRBD1 (5 bases). Deletions cut 5 bases from V and 4 bases from J, with 8 bases between. This CDR3 contains 12 residues. The CDR3 nucleotides read TGTGCCAGCAGTCGACAGAGAGAGACCCAGTACTTC. Encoded protein: CASSRQRETQYF.

This clonotype was counted ten times or more. The chain employs TRBV14 and TRBJ2-3; D gene uncertain. Trimming stripped 3 bases from V and 2 bases from J, with 0 bases between. This CDR3 is 11 amino acids long. From germline, CDR1 is SGHDN and CDR2 FVKESK. In DNA, the CDR3 is TGTGCCAGCAGCCACACAGATACGCAGTATTTT. Encoded protein: CASSHTDTQYF.

The CDR3, as DNA: TGCAGCGTCCCTAGGACAGCCGGGGCCAACGTCCTGACTTTC. The encoded protein is CSVPRTAGANVLTF. The rearrangement uses TRBV29-1 and TRBJ2-6; possible D gene TRBD1, 6 bases. CDR3 length: 14 residues. The germline gives CDR1 SQVTM, CDR2 ANQGSEA. V was trimmed by 6 bases and J by 4 bases, leaving 13 bases between them.

The chain combines TRBV25-1 with TRBJ2-7; TRBD2 is a possible D gene (5 bases). The length of the CDR3 is 15 residues. Germline CDR1 MGHDK, CDR2 SYGVNS. The V end was cut by 7 bases, the J end by 1 base, with 17 bases between. DNA for the CDR3: TGTGCCAGCACCCCCCGGGCAGGAGGTTCCTACGAGCAGTACTTC. It specifies CASTPRAGGSYEQYF.

This clonotype was observed a handful of times. The rearrangement uses TRBV6-6 and TRBJ2-4; 9 bases match TRBD1. J was trimmed by 0 bases and V by 8 bases; bases with no gene match: 8. The CDR3 runs to 16 residues. CDR1 and CDR2 from the germline V gene are MNHNY and SVGAGI (reference sequence). CDR3 coding DNA: TGTGCCAGCGGAACCGGACAGGGGCTAGCCAAAAACATTCAGTACTTC. This sequence encodes CASGTGQGLAKNIQYF.

In this sample, this clonotype turned up a few times. J is TRBJ2-5 and V is TRBV7-9; weak D call: TRBD2 (6 bases). V was cut by 5 bases and J by 4 bases, with 20 bases left in between. CDR1 and CDR2 (germline): SEHNR, FQNEAQ (reference sequence). The CDR3 loop spans 16 amino acids. CDR3 nucleotides: TGTGCCAGCAGCGCGGGACTGGGTGGGAGAGGAGAGACCCAGTACTTC. It specifies CASSAGLGGRGETQYF.

This clonotype has ten or more counts. The chain joins TRBV28 to TRBJ2-7; TRBD2 matches at 10 bases. J gave up 2 bases and V 7 bases, and 8 bases lay outside the gene matches. The CDR3 length is 15 residues. Germline-derived CDR1 and CDR2 are MDHEN and SYDVKM. The CDR3 region is CASTTLAGVTYEQYF. For the CDR3, the DNA is TGTGCCAGCACCACTCTAGCGGGAGTAACCTACGAGCAGTACTTC.

This clonotype came up many times. The chain couples TRBV7-9 to TRBJ2-3; 8 nucleotides match TRBD2. This CDR3 spans 17 amino acids. Germline values: CDR1 SEHNR, CDR2 FQNEAQ (reference sequence). V was clipped by 1 base and J by 1 base; unmatched bases: 7. Here the CDR3 DNA reads TGTGCCAGCAGCTTAGGGGGAGCGGGAGACCGCACAGATACGCAGTATTTT. The encoded protein is CASSLGGAGDRTDTQYF.

This clonotype showed up many times. This rearrangement joins TRBV29-1 to TRBJ1-1, with D unclear. Trimming left V 3 bases short and J 1 base short, with 15 bases between. This CDR3 has 15 amino acids. Germline V CDR1 and CDR2: SQVTM, ANQGSEA. In DNA form, the CDR3 reads TGCAGCGTTGATTTCGGCGCGGTTGGGAACACTGAAGCTTTCTTT. Translation: CSVDFGAVGNTEAFF.

This clonotype was counted ten times or more. The chain couples TRBV28 to TRBJ1-2; no reliable D call. The V end lost 8 bases, the J end lost 8 bases, and 15 bases lay between the germline ends. Germline assignment: CDR1 MDHEN and CDR2 SYDVKM. This CDR3 contains 12 residues. The CDR3: CASGRRVQGYTF. The CDR3 DNA reads TGTGCCAGCGGGAGGAGGGTCCAAGGCTACACCTTC.

In this sample, this clonotype turned up many times. J is TRBJ2-2 and V is TRBV29-1, with D possibly TRBD1 on 5 matching bases. The CDR3 loop spans 12 amino acids. Trimming shortened V by 4 bases and J by 4 bases, and 7 bases separated the two germline ends. CDR1 and CDR2 (germline): SQVTM, ANQGSEA. The CDR3 reads CSVVQGTGELFF. The CDR3 DNA sequence: TGCAGCGTTGTCCAGGGCACCGGGGAGCTGTTTTTT.

This clonotype was counted ten times or more. The rearrangement uses TRBV24-1 and TRBJ2-3; D may match TRBD1 or TRBD2 (5 bases each). Germline loops: CDR1 KGHDR, CDR2 SFDVKD. CDR3 length: 16 residues. V shed 4 bases and J shed 8 bases, with 21 bases lying between them. The CDR3 region is CATSDPSSDNLATQYF. In DNA form, the CDR3 reads TGTGCCACCAGTGACCCTTCATCGGACAACCTAGCTACGCAGTATTTT.

This clonotype appeared many times. The chain joins TRBV3-1 to TRBJ2-2; TRBD2 aligns across 8 bases. Per the germline V gene, CDR1 is LGHDT and CDR2 is YNNKEL (reference sequence). Trimming cost V 5 bases and J 7 bases; bases outside gene matches: 18. The CDR3 has 18 amino acids. CDR3 nucleotides: TGTGCCAGCAGCAAAAGAAGGGCTAGCGGGCTTATGATCGGGGAGCTGTTTTTT. Its protein is CASSKRRASGLMIGELFF. Using reference TRBV3-1 and TRBJ2-2 for the parts outside the CDR3, the full variable domain is DTAVSQTPKYLVTQMGNDKSIKCEQNLGHDTMYWYKQDSKKFLKIMFSYNNKELIINETVPNRFSPKSPDKAHLNLHINSLELGDSAVYFCASSKRRASGLMIGELFFGEGSRLTVL.

This clonotype came up many times. V is TRBV5-1 and J is TRBJ2-7, with 7 positions matching TRBD2. The junction had 3 bases not matched to a gene; V was cut back by 0 bases and J by 3 bases. The germline V gene encodes CDR1 SGHRS and CDR2 YFSETQ. The CDR3 runs to 14 residues. CDR3 sequence: CASSLVSSGYEQYF. As DNA, the CDR3 is TGCGCCAGCAGCTTGGTCTCTAGCGGCTACGAGCAGTACTTC.

This clonotype was seen at least ten times. This chain links TRBV30 with TRBJ2-1; D unresolved. Trimming stripped 8 bases from V and 5 bases from J, with 16 bases between. Germline V gives CDR1 GTSNPN, CDR2 SVGIG (reference sequence). This CDR3 has 13 amino acids. The CDR3, as DNA: TGTGCCCGGCGTGGGGTTTTGGACAATGAGCAGTTCTTC. Translation gives CARRGVLDNEQFF. Supplemented by reference TRBV30 and TRBJ2-1, the full variable domain reads SQTIHQWPATLVQPVGSPLSLECTVEGTSNPNLYWYRQAAGRGLQLLFYSVGIGQISSEVPQNLSASRPQDRQFILSSKKLLLSDSGFYLCARRGVLDNEQFFGPGTRLTVL.

This clonotype was detected a few times. The J gene is TRBJ2-7, the V gene TRBV9, with 7 bases matching TRBD2. This CDR3 region has 16 residues. Germline assignment: CDR1 SGDLS and CDR2 YYNGEE. V shed 4 bases, J shed 1 base, and the junction held 11 bases outside the gene matches. The CDR3 bases are TGTGCCAGCAGCCCGGGGCTAGCGGAACCATCCTACGAGCAGTACTTC. Translation: CASSPGLAEPSYEQYF.

This clonotype was counted at least ten times. The chain carries TRBV7-9 and TRBJ2-1, with 7 bases identical to TRBD2. Germline loops: CDR1 SEHNR, CDR2 FQNEAQ (reference sequence). After removal of 2 bases from V and 8 bases from J, the junction contained 3 bases not matched to a gene. There are 13 residues in the CDR3. CDR3 in amino acids: CASSLSGADEQFF. DNA for the CDR3: TGTGCCAGCAGCTTAAGCGGGGCGGATGAGCAGTTCTTC.

This clonotype was counted at least ten times. This chain uses TRBV5-1 with TRBJ1-5; possible D gene TRBD1, 5 bases. Trimming removed 0 bases at V and 0 bases at J, with 13 bases between. The CDR3 loop spans 17 amino acids. Germline lookup yields CDR1 SGHRS and CDR2 YFSETQ. The CDR3 DNA sequence: TGCGCCAGCAGCTTGGACGGTATGGGGGGTAGCAATCAGCCCCAGCATTTT. This gives the protein CASSLDGMGGSNQPQHF.

The sample holds a few counts of this clonotype. The chain combines TRBV12-3 or TRBV12-4 with TRBJ1-5; D gene uncertain. This CDR3 is built from 15 residues. Trimming shortened V by 5 bases and J by 2 bases, and 13 bases separated the two germline ends. The CDR3 DNA follows: TGTGCCAGCAGTGGGGTCTCTCGGGGCAATCAGCCCCAGCATTTT. This encodes CASSGVSRGNQPQHF.

This clonotype appeared many times. The rearrangement uses TRBV6-1 and TRBJ1-4; TRBD1 matches 8 bases. The V gene's germline CDR1 is MNHNS and CDR2 SASEGT. With 6 bases clipped from V and 6 bases from J, the junction kept 12 bases outside the gene matches. This CDR3 is built from 16 residues. CDR3 nucleotide sequence: TGTGCCAGCAGAACCGGGACAGGTTCTACATATGAAAAACTGTTTTTT. Protein sequence: CASRTGTGSTYEKLFF.

This clonotype has a count of ten or more. This sequence joins TRBV20-1 and TRBJ2-1; TRBD2 matches at 8 bases. V gave up 6 bases and J gave up 3 bases; unmatched junction bases: 13. The CDR3 is 16 amino acids. The germline V gene has CDR1 DFQATT and CDR2 SNEGSKA (reference sequence). The CDR3 spells CSARAVSGRNYNEQFF. The CDR3 nucleotides are TGCAGTGCGAGGGCCGTCAGCGGGAGAAACTACAATGAGCAGTTCTTC.